This TCR beta chain derives from a study of T cells after yellow fever vaccination. Study at large: Fractions with few cells were prepared using SMART-Seq v4 Ultra Low Input.

The length of the CDR3 is 13 residues. CDR1 and CDR2 from the germline V gene are MGHDK and SYGVNS. V was pared by 8 bases and J by 3 bases, with 12 bases between. TCRdb called the 5' RACE reads again in MiXCR, with one record for every CDR3 protein. The sample includes 620,000 or so distinct CDR3 sequences, 17% of them seen just once. Specimen: PBMCs, collected around 5 days after the first yellow fever vaccination. The receptor was isolated from a man aged 18 to 30 who received the YFV17D yellow fever vaccine. The chain recombines TRBV25-1 with TRBJ2-3; D assignment may be TRBD1 or TRBD2 (6 bases each). DNA of the CDR3: TGTGCCAGCGGGGGGCTAGAAACAGATACGCAGTATTTT. Protein: CASGGLETDTQYF.